This is a list of T cell receptor beta chains from one sample in a study of spatial heterogeneity in lung cancer. Using its own MiXCR run on the 5' RACE reads, TCRdb lists one record per CDR3 protein. Of around 13,000 distinct CDR3 sequences listed, roughly 6.6% are singletons. The sequences come from lung tumor tissue, collected at surgery. These receptors originate from a female donor with early-stage non-small cell lung cancer. Both conserved end residues are part of each CDR3. The D gene is left open where the match is weak. The size field is filled for only some rows; it gives once, few, many or a size class.

J gene	V gene	D gene	clone size	CDR3 DNA	CDR3 protein
TRBJ2-2	TRBV7-2	.	medium-sized	TGTGCCAGCAGCTTAGGAGGTGCTACCGGGGAGCTGTTTTTT	CASSLGGATGELFF
TRBJ1-1	TRBV6-6	.	many	TGTGCCAGCAGTTACCGGGTCCGGGGGAACACTGAAGCTTTCTTT	CASSYRVRGNTEAFF
TRBJ2-1	TRBV20-1	TRBD2	.	TGCGGGGGGAGCGGGAGGCTGACGTACAATGAGCAGTTCTTC	CGGSGRLTYNEQFF
TRBJ1-5	TRBV25-1	.	medium-sized	TGTGCCAGCAGTGAAAGCGGCAGGGTTTTTGATCAGCCCCAGCATTTT	CASSESGRVFDQPQHF
TRBJ2-5	TRBV20-1	.	many	TGCAGTGCTTTGACAGGAGCCCTCCAAGAGACCCAGTACTTC	CSALTGALQETQYF
TRBJ1-5	TRBV27	.	medium-sized	TGTGCCAGCAGTCGGGGCGCGGACAATCAGCCCCAGCATTTT	CASSRGADNQPQHF
TRBJ2-1	TRBV7-2	.	medium-sized	TGTGCCAGCAGCCCCAAAGACTACAATGAGCAGTTCTTC	CASSPKDYNEQFF
TRBJ2-1	TRBV15	.	many	TGTGCCACCAGCAGAGATTCTTTCAGGGCCCACAATGAGCAGTTCTTC	CATSRDSFRAHNEQFF
TRBJ2-3	TRBV6-1	TRBD1	few	TGTGCCAGCAGAGAACAGGGGGCCAGCACAGATACGCAGTATTTT	CASREQGASTDTQYF
TRBJ2-3	TRBV27	TRBD2	medium-sized	TGTGCCAGCAGTCCACCCAAACCGGGACTAGCGGGAGTTAACGCAGATACGCAGTATTTT	CASSPPKPGLAGVNADTQYF
TRBJ2-5	TRBV20-1	.	few	TGCAGTGCTAGAGCCACAGGGTCAGAGACCCAGTACTTC	CSARATGSETQYF
TRBJ2-1	TRBV12-3/TRBV12-4	.	many	TGTGCCAGCACCTTTGGTCAGGCCACCTACAATGAGCAGTTCTTC	CASTFGQATYNEQFF
TRBJ1-5	TRBV5-4	.	many	TGTGCCAGCAGCTTGTGGGCAAACAATCAGCCCCAGCATTTT	CASSLWANNQPQHF
TRBJ2-4	TRBV28	.	many	TGTGCCAGCGGTGGAGGGGCCAAAAACATTCAGTACTTC	CASGGGAKNIQYF
TRBJ2-2	TRBV4-3	.	medium-sized	TGCGCCAGCAGCCGAGCTAGGGCAAACACCGGGGAGCTGTTTTTT	CASSRARANTGELFF
TRBJ1-1	TRBV7-9	.	many	TGTGCCAGCAGCCCGTCGGGGGGGGTCCCTGAAGCTTTCTTT	CASSPSGGVPEAFF
TRBJ2-1	TRBV6-5	TRBD2	many	TGTGCCAGCAGTTTCTCCGGGACTAGCGGGAGGAGGCAGTTCTTC	CASSFSGTSGRRQFF
TRBJ2-1	TRBV6-4	.	medium-sized	TGTGCCAGCAGTGACTCTTCTAGCTCCTACAATGAGCAGTTCTTC	CASSDSSSSYNEQFF
TRBJ1-6	TRBV7-2	TRBD1	many	TGTGCCAGCAGGAACCGGGGGACAGGGGCTAATTCACCCCTCCACTTT	CASRNRGTGANSPLHF
TRBJ1-1	TRBV7-9	.	many	TGTGCCAGCAGTAAAAAGACAGACACTGAAGCTTTCTTT	CASSKKTDTEAFF
TRBJ2-3	TRBV7-8	.	many	TGTGCCAGCAGCTTAGACCGAACAGATACGCAGTATTTT	CASSLDRTDTQYF
TRBJ2-5	TRBV5-1	.	many	TGCGCCAGCAGCTTGCAGCGGCCGGACGAGGGGACCCAGTACTTC	CASSLQRPDEGTQYF
TRBJ2-5	TRBV18	.	many	TGTGCCAGCTCACCGGCGGTAAGGGAAGAGACCCAGTACTTC	CASSPAVREETQYF
TRBJ1-1	TRBV18	.	medium-sized	TGTGCCAGCTCACCACCATCTACAGGCCACACTGAAGCTTTCTTT	CASSPPSTGHTEAFF
TRBJ2-5	TRBV5-5	TRBD1	many	TGTGCCAGCAGCTTAGGGGGCTACCAAGAGACCCAGTACTTC	CASSLGGYQETQYF
TRBJ2-5	TRBV20-1	TRBD2	medium-sized	TGCAGTGCTAGCGGAGCGGGAGGCGGCCAAGAGACCCAGTACTTC	CSASGAGGGQETQYF
TRBJ2-7	TRBV19	.	many	TGTGCCAGTAGCCAAAGGACGGGGGAGCAGTACTTC	CASSQRTGEQYF
TRBJ2-1	TRBV29-1	.	many	TGCAGCGTTAATCTCCTTTGGGTGGAGCAGTTCTTC	CSVNLLWVEQFF
TRBJ1-4	TRBV19	.	medium-sized	TGTGCCAGTAAAGGGAACGTTGAAAAACTGTTTTTT	CASKGNVEKLFF
TRBJ2-1	TRBV28	TRBD2	many	TGTGCCAGCGAAAGGACTAGCGGGAAGAGGGATGAGCAGTTCTTC	CASERTSGKRDEQFF
TRBJ2-5	TRBV28	TRBD1	medium-sized	TGTGCCAGCAGCCCCTCCGGGACAGGGGGCGAAGAGACCCAGTACTTC	CASSPSGTGGEETQYF
TRBJ2-3	TRBV20-1	.	many	TGCAGTGCTATTCTTCGTGGGGGCACAGATACGCAGTATTTT	CSAILRGGTDTQYF
TRBJ1-6	TRBV11-1	.	.	TGTGCCAGCAGCTCCACCGGCAACCAAAATTCACCCCTCCACTTT	CASSSTGNQNSPLHF
TRBJ1-2	TRBV7-2	.	many	TGTGCCAGCAGCTTAGCGCTGGCCCCGCCGGTCTATGGCTACACCTTC	CASSLALAPPVYGYTF
TRBJ2-7	TRBV9	TRBD2	many	TGTGCCAGCAGCCCTTATAGCGGGACTTTCGGCGAGCAGTACTTC	CASSPYSGTFGEQYF
TRBJ2-5	TRBV4-3	TRBD2	few	TGCGCCACACGGCTAGGTCCGGGGAGGCTAGCGGGAGGCGAAGAGACCCAGTACTTC	CATRLGPGRLAGGEETQYF
TRBJ2-5	TRBV7-2	TRBD2	many	TGTGCCAGCAGCCGTAGCGGGACTAGGGAGACCCAGTACTTC	CASSRSGTRETQYF
TRBJ2-7	TRBV20-1	TRBD2	many	TGCAGTGCTAGAGGGGGGACTAGCTTGTACGAGCAGTACTTC	CSARGGTSLYEQYF
TRBJ2-7	TRBV7-8	.	many	TGTGCCAGCAGCTTAGATCAGGGTCGGGAGCAGTACTTC	CASSLDQGREQYF
TRBJ2-2	TRBV5-1	.	.	TGCGCCAGCAGCTTGTTCGCAGGGGTCACCGGGGAGCTGTTTTTT	CASSLFAGVTGELFF
TRBJ2-7	TRBV30	.	many	TGTGCCGCTTATGATCGGGGCCACTACGAGCAGTACTTC	CAAYDRGHYEQYF
TRBJ2-2	TRBV2	.	many	TGTGCCAGCAGTGAAGCGTCCACGAACACCGGGGAGCTGTTTTTT	CASSEASTNTGELFF
TRBJ2-5	TRBV2	TRBD2	medium-sized	TGTGCCAGCAGCCGACTAGCGGAGCCGGGGGAGACCCAGTACTTC	CASSRLAEPGETQYF
TRBJ2-7	TRBV19	TRBD2	few	TGTGCCAGTAGCAGGACTAGCGGGAGCCACGAGCAGTACTTC	CASSRTSGSHEQYF
TRBJ2-1	TRBV20-1	TRBD2	many	TGCAGTGCTGCGACTAGCGGGAGGGCCCATGTCAATGAGCAGTTCTTC	CSAATSGRAHVNEQFF